This TCR beta chain appears in the sequencing data of a study of identical twins. The authors used template switching to add a universal primer site and gave cDNA unique molecular identifiers. TCRdb re-derived calls from the 5' RACE reads in MiXCR, one entry per CDR3 protein. The sample records approximately 260,000 distinct CDR3 sequences, around 8% being singletons. V lost 4 bases to trimming and J lost 6 bases; unmatched junction nucleotides: 5. Looked up from germline, CDR1 is SEHNR and CDR2 is FQNEAQ (reference sequence). The CDR3 consists of 14 residues. These data also featured in a second study, about yellow fever vaccine responses in identical twins.

The sequenced sample consisted of CD8+ T cells sorted from blood. This TCR derives from a woman aged 18-35 years in good health. V and J are TRBV7-9 and TRBJ2-1; 8 bases match TRBD2. CDR3 in DNA: TGTGCCAGCAGCTCGGGGGGGGGCTTCAATGAGCAGTTCTTC. It yields the protein CASSSGGGFNEQFF.